This passage covers 25 T cell receptor beta chains from one sample sequenced in a study of early T cells in non-severe SARS-CoV-2 infection. Via MiXCR, TCRdb re-called the 5' RACE reads, giving one row per CDR3 protein. This table has around 33,000 distinct CDR3 sequences, 5.8% appearing once. The sequenced material came from whole blood. All receptors come from an adult who was a healthcare worker with PCR-confirmed SARS-CoV-2 infection or an uninfected control (not recorded which).

This clonotype was recorded many times. The chain couples TRBV11-1 to TRBJ2-1; D gene uncertain. Germline V gene data show CDR1 as SGHAT and CDR2 as FQDESV (reference sequence). The V and J ends lost 1 base and 5 bases respectively, with 9 bases between them. The CDR3 covers 14 residues. The CDR3 protein is CASSLDHRDNEQFF. The CDR3 coding sequence is TGTGCCAGCAGCTTAGACCATCGGGACAATGAGCAGTTCTTC.

This clonotype has just a few counts. This chain connects TRBV24-1 to TRBJ2-7; 9 bases map to TRBD2. The CDR3 consists of 15 residues. Germline CDR1 KGHDR, CDR2 SFDVKD. Germline trimming cut 3 bases from V and 3 bases from J; bases unmatched to any gene: 5. CDR3 coding DNA: TGTGCCACCAGTGATGAATCTAGCGGGGACTACGAGCAGTACTTC. This gives the protein CATSDESSGDYEQYF.

In its sample, this clonotype was seen many times. The CDR3 DNA reads TGTGCCAGCAGGACGCTAGGGGATACGCAGTATTTT. Translation: CASRTLGDTQYF. The chain is built from TRBV11-2 and TRBJ2-3; D gene unclear. Trimming cost V 6 bases and J 6 bases, with 10 bases left between them. The length of the CDR3 is 12 residues. Per germline, CDR1 SGHAT and CDR2 FQNNGV.

This clonotype was observed many times. J is TRBJ2-1 and V is TRBV20-1; D is perhaps TRBD1 (5 bases). Trimming shortened V by 2 bases and J by 0 bases, and 8 bases separated the two germline ends. The CDR3 sequence is 14 residues long. Germline assignment: CDR1 DFQATT and CDR2 SNEGSKA (reference sequence). DNA of the CDR3: TGCAGTGCTAGAAGACAGAGCTCCTACAATGAGCAGTTCTTC. Its translation is CSARRQSSYNEQFF.

This clonotype was recorded a few times. The V call is TRBV9, the J call TRBJ2-2; D assignment may be TRBD1 or TRBD2 (7 bases each). Per germline, CDR1 SGDLS and CDR2 YYNGEE. The CDR3 is 17 amino acids. V lost 0 bases and J 5 bases, leaving 17 bases between the germline ends. The CDR3 DNA follows: TGTGCCAGCAGCGTAGACCCGGGGGGCAGGGGGACCGGGGAGCTGTTTTTT. It specifies CASSVDPGGRGTGELFF.

At least ten counts were recorded for this clonotype. Sequence at one end of the junction differs from germline and may be a read error. This chain connects TRBV6-1 to TRBJ2-6, with D maybe TRBD2 (5 bases). CDR3 length: 16 residues. CDR1 and CDR2 (germline): MNHNS, SASEGT. CDR3 bases: TGTGCCAGCAGTGAGTGGAGGAAGACTGGGGTCAACGTCCTGACTTTC. Its translation: CASSEWRKTGVNVLTF.

This clonotype appeared many times. V usage is TRBV5-1 and J usage is TRBJ2-7, with TRBD1 matching 8 bases. V lost 3 bases to trimming and J lost 5 bases; unmatched junction nucleotides: 7. This CDR3 has 14 amino acids. Per germline, CDR1 SGHRS and CDR2 YFSETQ. CDR3 loop: CASSSTGENNEQYF. The DNA for the CDR3 is TGCGCCAGCAGCTCGACAGGGGAGAACAACGAGCAGTACTTC.

This clonotype has ten or more counts. The V and J genes are TRBV6-1 and TRBJ1-3; 7 bases are shared with TRBD1. The CDR3 is 16 residues long. Looked up from germline, CDR1 is MNHNS and CDR2 is SASEGT. The trim removed 5 bases at V and 0 bases at J, leaving 7 bases unmatched. The CDR3 reads CASSPRGSSSGNTIYF. DNA of the CDR3: TGTGCCAGCAGTCCCAGGGGGTCGAGCTCTGGAAACACCATATATTTT.

The table lists this clonotype with many counts. This chain joins TRBV5-6 and TRBJ2-3, with 7 bases identical to TRBD2. J gave up 0 bases and V 5 bases, and 6 bases lay outside the gene matches. The germline V gene has CDR1 SGHDT and CDR2 YYEEEE. The CDR3 covers 15 residues. CDR3 loop: CASRWLAVSTDTQYF. DNA of the CDR3: TGTGCCAGCAGATGGCTAGCGGTTAGCACAGATACGCAGTATTTT.

This clonotype occurred a few times. The V gene is TRBV9, the J gene TRBJ2-3; D might be TRBD2 (6 bases). V was pared by 4 bases and J by 5 bases, with 11 bases between. Germline assignment: CDR1 SGDLS and CDR2 YYNGEE. This CDR3 has 13 residues. The CDR3 DNA reads TGTGCCAGCAGCTGGGGGGTAAAAGATACGCAGTATTTT. Translated: CASSWGVKDTQYF. The complete variable domain, with remaining parts taken from reference TRBV9 and TRBJ2-3, reads DSGVTQTPKHLITATGQRVTLRCSPRSGDLSVYWYQQSLDQGLQFLIQYYNGEERAKGNILERFSAQQFPDLHSELNLSSLELGDSALYFCASSWGVKDTQYFGPGTRLTVL.

This clonotype has at least ten counts. The chain joins TRBV5-1 to TRBJ1-1, with TRBD1 matching over 8 bases. Germline CDR1 and CDR2: SGHRS and YFSETQ. The CDR3 length is 14 residues. Trimming removed 4 bases from V and 10 bases from J; junction bases left unmatched: 12. CDR3 DNA sequence: TGCGCCAGCAGCCGGACAGGGTCGAGTCGTGTAGCTTTCTTT. It yields the protein CASSRTGSSRVAFF.

In its sample, this clonotype was seen a few times. The chain recombines TRBV18 with TRBJ1-1; unclear D gene. Germline values: CDR1 KGHSH, CDR2 LQKENI. The V end was cut by 0 bases, the J end by 4 bases, with 12 bases between. The CDR3 is made up of 15 amino acids. Here the CDR3 reads CASSPPMRVATEAFF. The CDR3 coding sequence is TGTGCCAGCTCACCACCGATGAGGGTTGCCACTGAAGCTTTCTTT.

This clonotype was seen at least ten times. This sequence joins TRBV20-1 and TRBJ1-3; D unresolved. The length of the CDR3 is 13 residues. CDR1 DFQATT and CDR2 SNEGSKA come from the germline V gene (reference sequence). Trimming stripped 3 bases from V and 2 bases from J, with 8 bases between. The CDR3 DNA follows: TGCAGTGCTAGGTTGGGAGCTGGAAACACCATATATTTT. It codes for CSARLGAGNTIYF.

This clonotype was seen repeatedly, ten times or more. J is TRBJ1-2 and V is TRBV12-3 or TRBV12-4; perhaps TRBD1 as D (5 bases). This CDR3 has 14 residues. V was trimmed by 5 bases and J by 0 bases, leaving 10 bases between them. The CDR3 sequence: CASSHGTSNYGYTF. The CDR3 region has the DNA TGTGCCAGCAGTCACGGGACCTCTAACTATGGCTACACCTTC.

The sample holds many counts of this clonotype. The chain uses TRBV11-2 and TRBJ2-5, with a possible D match to TRBD1 (6 bases). Trimming cost V 4 bases and J 4 bases, with 22 bases left between them. This CDR3 comprises 17 residues. The V gene's germline CDR1 is SGHAT and CDR2 FQNNGV. The CDR3 bases are TGTGCCAGCAGCTCCATCCTCGGTAGGGGGTCTGGAGAGACCCAGTACTTC. It specifies CASSSILGRGSGETQYF.

The sample holds many counts of this clonotype. V usage is TRBV4-1 and J usage is TRBJ1-4; 10 bases are shared with TRBD1. This CDR3 is 20 amino acids long. Germline V gene lookup returns CDR1 MGHRA and CDR2 YSYEKL. J was trimmed by 1 base and V by 4 bases; bases with no gene match: 15. The CDR3 loop reads CASSLAPGQGFSETNEKLFF. In nucleotides, the CDR3 is TGCGCCAGCAGCCTAGCCCCGGGACAGGGGTTTTCTGAAACTAATGAAAAACTGTTTTTT.

This clonotype was detected many times. This chain links TRBV7-3 with TRBJ2-2; D not certain. V lost 3 bases, J lost 5 bases, and 1 base lay in between. This CDR3 has 11 amino acids. Looked up from germline, CDR1 is SGHTA and CDR2 is FQGTGA. The CDR3 protein is CASSFTGELFF. The CDR3 nucleotides are TGTGCCAGCAGCTTTACCGGGGAGCTGTTTTTT. Drawing the rest from reference TRBV7-3 and TRBJ2-2, the complete variable domain is GAGVSQTPSNKVTEKGKYVELRCDPISGHTALYWYRQSLGQGPEFLIYFQGTGAADDSGLPNDRFFAVRPEGSVSTLKIQRTERGDSAVYLCASSFTGELFFGEGSRLTVL.

This clonotype was picked up many times. The CDR3 DNA reads TGTGCCAGCAGCGTCGGACACCGGGGGTTGGATGAGCAGTTCTTC. It is translated as CASSVGHRGLDEQFF. This chain joins TRBV9 and TRBJ2-1, with a possible D match to TRBD2 (6 bases). CDR3 length: 15 amino acids. V lost 2 bases and J 8 bases, leaving 17 bases between the germline ends. The germline V gene has CDR1 SGDLS and CDR2 YYNGEE.

Ten or more counts support this clonotype. V is TRBV20-1 and J is TRBJ1-1; D is undetermined. V was cut by 3 bases and J by 1 base, with 3 bases left in between. Germline values: CDR1 DFQATT, CDR2 SNEGSKA (reference sequence). The CDR3 extends over 11 amino acids. The CDR3 protein is CSASPNTEAFF. As DNA, the CDR3 is TGCAGTGCTAGCCCGAACACTGAAGCTTTCTTT.

Points on this clonotype: With a much larger clone just one base away, this may be a read error. The rearrangement joins TRBV7-9 to TRBJ1-1; the D is unclear. The CDR3 sequence is 15 residues long. The V end lost 8 bases, the J end lost 2 bases, and 18 bases lay between the germline ends. Germline V gene lookup returns CDR1 SEHNR and CDR2 FQNEAQ (reference sequence). Written as DNA, the CDR3 is TGTGCCAGCCTACGCCTCAGGTCAGGAAACACTGAAGCTTTCTTT. It translates to CASLRLRSGNTEAFF.

This clonotype was found a few times. The chain couples TRBV7-9 to TRBJ2-3; no definite D call. The V gene lost 0 bases and the J gene lost 0 bases, with 4 bases spanning the gap. CDR1 SEHNR and CDR2 FQNEAQ come from the germline V gene (reference sequence). CDR3 size: 14 residues. This chain's CDR3 is CASSLATSTDTQYF. Written as DNA, the CDR3 is TGTGCCAGCAGCTTAGCTACTAGCACAGATACGCAGTATTTT.

In this sample, this clonotype turned up many times. This chain uses TRBV15 with TRBJ2-5; 9 nucleotides agree with TRBD2. J was trimmed by 5 bases and V by 0 bases; bases with no gene match: 4. This CDR3 is built from 15 residues. In germline, CDR1 is LNHNV, CDR2 YYDKDF (reference sequence). CDR3 sequence: CATSRDLAGGETQYF. CDR3 bases: TGTGCCACCAGCAGAGATTTGGCGGGAGGGGAGACCCAGTACTTC. The full variable domain, completed using reference TRBV15 and TRBJ2-5, is DAMVIQNPRYQVTQFGKPVTLSCSQTLNHNVMYWYQQKSSQAPKLLFHYYDKDFNNEADTPDNFQSRRPNTSFCFLDIRSPGLGDTAMYLCATSRDLAGGETQYFGPGTRLLVL.

The DNA for the CDR3 is TGCGCCAGCAGCCAAGTGTCTTGCTGCACAGATACGCAGTATTTT. The encoded protein is CASSQVSCCTDTQYF. This chain uses TRBV4-3 with TRBJ2-3; no firm D call. Germline V CDR1 and CDR2: LGHNA, YSLEER. There are 15 residues in the CDR3. V gave up 1 base and J gave up 1 base, with 9 bases separating them.

This clonotype was picked up many times. The chain combines TRBV12-3 or TRBV12-4 with TRBJ2-3; D unclear. This CDR3 region has 12 residues. V gave up 4 bases and J gave up 6 bases, with 8 bases separating them. For the CDR3, the DNA is TGTGCCAGCAGTTCCCGAATGGATACGCAGTATTTT. Its protein is CASSSRMDTQYF.

At least ten counts were recorded for this clonotype. The genes are TRBV7-8 and TRBJ2-7; 12 nucleotides line up with TRBD2. The J segment lost 4 bases and the V segment lost 5 bases, leaving 6 bases of the junction unmatched. CDR1 SGHVS and CDR2 FQNEAQ come from the germline V gene. This CDR3 is 15 amino acids long. This chain's CDR3 is CASSPPSGRGYEQYF. In DNA form, the CDR3 reads TGTGCCAGCAGCCCCCCTAGCGGGAGGGGGTACGAGCAGTACTTC.